The TCR beta chain described here comes from a study of cytomegalovirus exposure and HLA in healthy donors. The CDR3 runs to 14 residues. The V gene lost 5 bases and the J gene lost 3 bases, with 13 bases spanning the gap. CDR1 and CDR2 (germline): SGHAT, FQNNGV. This clone has just a few counts. PCR used 60 Vbeta primers and 13 Jbeta primers. TCRdb keeps only in-frame clones here, not all; method: immunoSEQ multiplex PCR. This sample has 80,000 or so clones, with 10% found just once. The sequenced sample consisted of PBMCs. V is TRBV11-2 and J is TRBJ1-2; possibly TRBD1 for D (5 bases). The sequence was obtained from a man in his sixties in good health and CMV-seropositive. The CDR3 DNA reads as TGTGCCAGCAGCCGCCCCGACAGCTACTATGGCTACACCTTC. It translates to CASSRPDSYYGYTF.